This T cell receptor (beta chain) was captured in a study of T cell repertoires in cytomegalovirus infection. Background on the study: Public TCR beta signatures were indicative of both CMV infection and a matching HLA type. General observations from the study: The study found HLA-C-restricted CMV-specific TCR beta clonotypes dominating the ex vivo response.

This clonotype was seen a few times. Antigen: not known. TCRdb re-analysed the reads in MiXCR, keeping a single row per CDR3 protein. The sample holds 900,000 to 950,000 distinct CDR3 sequences, approximately 31% seen once. The receptor was isolated from a human donor in good health (CMV status not recorded). Some clones in this sample may be carry-over from other donors' samples. The source was cultured CD8+ T cells from PBMCs, collected from culture after CMV antigen stimulation.

CDR3 coding DNA: TGTGCCAGCACGTCCCTACTATTAGGGAACACTGAAGCTTTCTTT. This translates into CASTSLLLGNTEAFF. The V and J genes are TRBV6-5 and TRBJ1-1, with D uncertain. V shed 7 bases and J shed 1 base, with 16 bases lying between them. Germline assignment: CDR1 MNHEY and CDR2 SVGAGI. This CDR3 has 15 amino acids.